These T cell receptor beta chains were read from a single sample in a study of T-cell reconstitution after alpha-beta-depleted transplantation in children. TCRdb re-derived calls from the PCR reads in MiXCR, one entry per CDR3 protein. The profile shows approximately 44,000 distinct CDR3 sequences, roughly 5% of them singletons. The sample was PBMCs, mostly from graft donor cells, taken 60 days after TCRalphabeta/CD19-depleted stem cell transplant. All receptors come from a female patient under 10 years old who had a stem cell transplant for aplastic anemia, so the T cells may come from the graft donor. The CDR3 runs from the conserved cysteine through the conserved F or W. A D gene is named only where the DNA matches it firmly.

d_call | j_call | v_call | cdr3_aa
TRBD1 | TRBJ1-1 | TRBV7-9 | CASSLGQGESNTEAFF
NA | TRBJ2-7 | TRBV7-8 | CASSSQGGGPYEQYF
TRBD1 | TRBJ2-7 | TRBV18 | CASSPRAAGQGAYEQYF
NA | TRBJ2-7 | TRBV6-2/TRBV6-3 | CASSYQETGSYEQYF
NA | TRBJ2-3 | TRBV5-5 | CASSSHRLGGQGSTDTQYF
NA | TRBJ2-7 | TRBV24-1 | CATSDRNYEQYF
TRBD2 | TRBJ2-1 | TRBV5-4 | CASSFLSGTSGDVQFF
TRBD1 | TRBJ1-5 | TRBV7-9 | CASSFTGGRIQPQHF
NA | TRBJ2-2 | TRBV4-3 | CASSQSAGKTGELFF
NA | TRBJ2-5 | TRBV6-1 | CASSDGYTEETQYF
TRBD1 | TRBJ1-5 | TRBV7-2 | CASSARGPSYSNQPQHF
NA | TRBJ2-6 | TRBV6-6 | CASSSGGHSGANVLTF
NA | TRBJ2-2 | TRBV9 | CASSAPGARLGGELFF
NA | TRBJ2-5 | TRBV11-3 | CASSLDSQETQYF
NA | TRBJ2-7 | TRBV20-1 | CSAREGLVDYEQYF
NA | TRBJ1-6 | TRBV3-1 | CASSQTGNYNSPLHF
NA | TRBJ2-5 | TRBV2 | CASSEGTRMTQYF
TRBD1 | TRBJ2-7 | TRBV20-1 | CSARDRDSSYEQYF
NA | TRBJ2-7 | TRBV16 | CASSQISGVYEQYF
TRBD2 | TRBJ2-3 | TRBV10-3 | CAIKLGLAGGWGSTDTQYF
NA | TRBJ2-7 | TRBV6-6 | CASRVDSYEQYF
NA | TRBJ1-6 | TRBV7-2 | CASSSEGRGLAPLHF
NA | TRBJ2-7 | TRBV18 | CASSFSDYEQYF
NA | TRBJ2-2 | TRBV7-3 | CASSSEQGRSTGELFF
NA | TRBJ1-1 | TRBV12-3/TRBV12-4 | CASRGWGNTEAFF
NA | TRBJ1-4 | TRBV10-1 | CASSESGRDGEKLFF
NA | TRBJ2-7 | TRBV5-1 | CASSLAPPSYEQYF
TRBD2 | TRBJ2-1 | TRBV18 | CASSPIQSGGAYNEQFF
NA | TRBJ1-5 | TRBV11-2 | CASSLESNQPQHF
TRBD2 | TRBJ2-5 | TRBV3-1 | CASSQGDTAGGLETQYF
TRBD2 | TRBJ2-3 | TRBV7-3 | CASSLSGSADTQYF
TRBD2 | TRBJ2-5 | TRBV12-3/TRBV12-4 | CASSLGGSRETQYF
TRBD2 | TRBJ2-5 | TRBV7-9 | CASSPRPTSALLSPETQYF
NA | TRBJ2-6 | TRBV12-3/TRBV12-4 | CASSFRGTPFGANVLTF
TRBD1 | TRBJ2-7 | TRBV5-1 | CASSSTGAEQYF
TRBD1 | TRBJ1-1 | TRBV29-1 | CSVVVGQGLNTEAFF
NA | TRBJ2-7 | TRBV7-2 | CASSSQGHAYEQYF
TRBD2 | TRBJ2-3 | TRBV20-1 | CSARGLAGDPDTQYF
NA | TRBJ2-3 | TRBV29-1 | CSVIGSGDTQYF
NA | TRBJ1-2 | TRBV20-1 | CSTLGTVPGYTF
TRBD1 | TRBJ2-7 | TRBV28 | CASSPLTGVLYEQYF